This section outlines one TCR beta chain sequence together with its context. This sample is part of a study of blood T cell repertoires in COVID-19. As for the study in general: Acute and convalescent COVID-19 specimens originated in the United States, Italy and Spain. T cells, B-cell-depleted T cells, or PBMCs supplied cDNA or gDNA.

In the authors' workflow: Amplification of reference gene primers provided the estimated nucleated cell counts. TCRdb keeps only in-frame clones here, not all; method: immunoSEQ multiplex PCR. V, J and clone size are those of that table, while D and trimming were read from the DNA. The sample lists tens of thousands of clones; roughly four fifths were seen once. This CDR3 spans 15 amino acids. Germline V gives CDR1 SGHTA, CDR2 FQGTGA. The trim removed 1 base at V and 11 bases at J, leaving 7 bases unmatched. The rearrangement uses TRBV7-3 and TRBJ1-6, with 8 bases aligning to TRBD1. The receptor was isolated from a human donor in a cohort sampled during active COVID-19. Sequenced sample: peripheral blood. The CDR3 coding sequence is TGTGCCAGCAGCTTAAGTGGACAGGGTCGGACACCCCTCCACTTT. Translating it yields CASSLSGQGRTPLHF.